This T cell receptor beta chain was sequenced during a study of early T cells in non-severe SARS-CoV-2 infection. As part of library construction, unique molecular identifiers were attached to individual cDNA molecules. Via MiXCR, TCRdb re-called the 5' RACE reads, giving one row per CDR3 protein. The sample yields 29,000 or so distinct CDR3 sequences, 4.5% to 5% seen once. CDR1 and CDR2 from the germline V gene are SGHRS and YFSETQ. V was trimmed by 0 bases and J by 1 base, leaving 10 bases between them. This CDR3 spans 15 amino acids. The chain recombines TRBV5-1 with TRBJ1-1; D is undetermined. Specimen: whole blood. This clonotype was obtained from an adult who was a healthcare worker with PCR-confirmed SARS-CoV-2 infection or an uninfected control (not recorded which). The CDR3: CASSLDGRPNTEAFF. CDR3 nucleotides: TGCGCCAGCAGCTTGGACGGCAGGCCGAACACTGAAGCTTTCTTT.